The 2 T cell receptor beta chains below were found in one sample sequenced in a study of blood T cell repertoires in COVID-19. Clones were read by immunoSEQ multiplex PCR, and TCRdb kept only the in-frame ones, dropping some. Seen here are 390,000 or so clones, over 80% observed once, and the top ten hold approximately 5%. Sequenced material: PBMCs or T cells enriched from blood (not recorded which). Receptor source: a woman aged 45-65 years who had recovered from COVID-19.

The table lists this clone with a few counts. The J gene is TRBJ1-5, the V gene TRBV19, with 11 bases fitting TRBD1. This CDR3 region has 16 residues. Per the germline V gene, CDR1 is LNHDA and CDR2 is SQIVND (reference sequence). The trim removed 2 bases at V and 6 bases at J, leaving 6 bases unmatched. CDR3 DNA sequence: TGTGCCAGTAGTATAAAGGGACAGGGGGGTGGTCAGCCCCAGCATTTT. Protein: CASSIKGQGGGQPQHF.

V gene TRBV19 combines with J gene TRBJ2-2; D remains unclear. Trimming removed 5 bases at V and 6 bases at J, with 16 bases between. Germline loops: CDR1 LNHDA, CDR2 SQIVND (reference sequence). The CDR3 spans 15 residues. Written as DNA, the CDR3 is TGTGCCAGTAGTGCCCGAACAGTTCGAGCCGGGGAGCTGTTTTTT. Translating gives CASSARTVRAGELFF.